Sequencing of this TCR beta chain was carried out in a study of CD8+CD57+ T cells in acquired aplastic anemia. CDR1 and CDR2 from the germline V gene are SEHNR and FQNEAQ (reference sequence). Trimming removed 1 base at V and 2 bases at J, with 8 bases between. This CDR3 contains 14 residues. The template for TCR beta VDJ and CDR3 sequence profiling was genomic DNA. TCRdb re-derived calls from the reads in MiXCR, one entry per CDR3 protein. The sample lists about 48,000 distinct CDR3 sequences, about 78% occurring once. The chain couples TRBV7-9 to TRBJ1-2; D remains unclear. This TCR derives from a human donor in good health, serving as a control. Specimen: sorted CD4+, CD8+, or CD8+CD57+ T cells (not recorded which) from PBMCs. The DNA of the CDR3 is TGTGCCAGCAGCTTAGGGACGGAGAACTATGGCTACACCTTC. The encoded protein is CASSLGTENYGYTF.